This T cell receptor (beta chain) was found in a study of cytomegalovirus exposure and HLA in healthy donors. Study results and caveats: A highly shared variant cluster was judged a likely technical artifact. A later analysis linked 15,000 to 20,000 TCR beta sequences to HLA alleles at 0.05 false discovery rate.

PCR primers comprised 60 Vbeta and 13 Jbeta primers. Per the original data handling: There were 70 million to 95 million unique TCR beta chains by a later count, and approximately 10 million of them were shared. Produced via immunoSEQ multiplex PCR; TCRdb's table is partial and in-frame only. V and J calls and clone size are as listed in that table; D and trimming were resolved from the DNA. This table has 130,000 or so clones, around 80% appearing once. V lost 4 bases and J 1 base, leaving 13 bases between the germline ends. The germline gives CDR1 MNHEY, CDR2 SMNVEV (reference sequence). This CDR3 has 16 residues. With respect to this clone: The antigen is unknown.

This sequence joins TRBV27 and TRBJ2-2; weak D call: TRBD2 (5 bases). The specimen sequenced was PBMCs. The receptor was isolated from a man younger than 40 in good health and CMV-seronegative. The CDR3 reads CASSSLFRGNTGELFF. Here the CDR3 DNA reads TGTGCCAGCAGTTCACTATTTCGGGGGAACACCGGGGAGCTGTTTTTT.